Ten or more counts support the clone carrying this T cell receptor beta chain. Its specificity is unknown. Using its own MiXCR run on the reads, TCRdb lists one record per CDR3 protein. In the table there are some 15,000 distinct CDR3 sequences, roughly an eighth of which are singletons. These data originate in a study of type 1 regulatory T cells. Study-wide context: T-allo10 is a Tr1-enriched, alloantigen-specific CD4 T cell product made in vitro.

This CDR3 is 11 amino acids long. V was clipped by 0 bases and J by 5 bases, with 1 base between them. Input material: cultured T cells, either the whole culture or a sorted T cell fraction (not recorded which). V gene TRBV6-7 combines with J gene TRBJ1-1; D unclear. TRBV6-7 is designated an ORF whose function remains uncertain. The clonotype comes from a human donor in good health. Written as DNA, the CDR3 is TGTGCCAGCAGTTACTCGACTGAAGCTTTCTTT. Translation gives CASSYSTEAFF.